This T cell receptor beta chain was retrieved from a study of blood T cell repertoires in COVID-19. Study-wide background: The samples span acute and convalescent COVID-19 from the United States, Italy and Spain.

This clone was counted once. Profiled with immunoSEQ multiplex PCR; TCRdb holds only in-frame clones, not every one. The sample has approximately 410,000 clones; 86% are singletons. Trimming removed 4 bases from V and 2 bases from J; junction bases left unmatched: 10. The CDR3 is 17 amino acids. Germline-derived CDR1 and CDR2 are LGHDT and YNNKEL (reference sequence). The source is a woman in her twenties or thirties with active or convalescent COVID-19. Sample: peripheral blood. V and J are TRBV3-1 (or the pseudogene TRBV3-2) and TRBJ2-5; TRBD1 aligns across 10 bases. CDR3 DNA sequence: TGTGCCAGCAGCCCCCTCCGCGGGACAGGGGATCAAGAGACCCAGTACTTC. Translation: CASSPLRGTGDQETQYF.